Shown below are 9 T cell receptor beta chains from a single sample sequenced in a study of T cell responses to AZD1222 COVID-19 vaccine. Using immunoSEQ multiplex PCR, the repertoire was profiled, and TCRdb retains in-frame clones only, with some absent. The sample comprises 140,000 or so clones, 88% of which are singletons, and 2.5% to 3.5% rests with the top ten. The sample consisted of peripheral blood, taken 28 days after the second AZD1222 dose. The origin of the receptors is an adult who received the AZD1222 COVID-19 vaccine.

The gene calls are TRBV7-3 and TRBJ2-3; TRBD2 matches 10 bases. Germline values: CDR1 SGHTA, CDR2 FQGTGA. The CDR3 is 18 residues long. The V and J ends lost 4 bases and 0 bases, in that order; junction bases with no gene match: 10. The CDR3 DNA sequence: TGTGCCAGCAGCTCTCCTAGCGGGGGCCGAATTAGCACAGATACGCAGTATTTT. It translates to CASSSPSGGRISTDTQYF.

The V call is TRBV28, the J call TRBJ1-2; TRBD1 might be the D (5 bases). Germline CDR1 is MDHEN and CDR2 is SYDVKM. This CDR3 has 12 residues. V dropped 8 bases and J dropped 7 bases, with 14 bases sitting between them. CDR3 sequence reads: CASEVQGGGYTF. The CDR3 coding sequence is TGTGCCAGCGAGGTGCAGGGTGGTGGCTACACCTTC.

This clone was observed a few times. The chain carries TRBV7-2 and TRBJ2-3; no clear D. The length of the CDR3 is 13 residues. The germline V gene has CDR1 SGHTA and CDR2 FQGNSA. V dropped 1 base and J dropped 6 bases, with 8 bases sitting between them. CDR3 nucleotide sequence: TGTGCCAGCAGCTTAGTGCAGTCTGATACGCAGTATTTT. This gives the protein CASSLVQSDTQYF.

The rearrangement links TRBV6-5 to TRBJ2-1; TRBD2 agrees at 9 bases. Germline trimming cut 6 bases from V and 2 bases from J; bases unmatched to any gene: 2. CDR1 is MNHEY, CDR2 SVGAGI, per germline. The CDR3 is 14 amino acids. The CDR3 loop reads CASSASGAYNEQFF. In DNA, the CDR3 is TGTGCCAGCAGCGCTAGCGGGGCCTACAATGAGCAGTTCTTC.

The V and J genes are TRBV6-5 and TRBJ1-6, with 7 bases matching TRBD1. The CDR3 length is 13 residues. J was trimmed by 7 bases and V by 8 bases; bases with no gene match: 5. Germline-derived CDR1 and CDR2 are MNHEY and SVGAGI. The CDR3 is CASGGQRNSPLHF. The CDR3 bases are TGTGCCAGCGGGGGACAGCGGAATTCACCCCTCCACTTT.

V and J are TRBV25-1 and TRBJ1-1; no clear D. Trimming took off 2 bases at V and 11 bases at J, with 12 bases between the two ends. CDR3 length: 12 residues. Germline V gene sequence: CDR1 MGHDK, CDR2 SYGVNS. The CDR3 protein is CASSENTVMAFF. The CDR3 DNA is TGTGCCAGCAGTGAAAATACCGTGATGGCTTTCTTT.

V gene TRBV5-1 combines with J gene TRBJ2-1; 10 nucleotides agree with TRBD2. The CDR3 runs to 13 residues. The V gene's germline CDR1 is SGHRS and CDR2 YFSETQ. The junction had 2 bases not matched to a gene; V was cut back by 1 base and J by 10 bases. CDR3: CASSLTTSGEQFF. The CDR3 nucleotides are TGCGCCAGCAGCTTGACGACTAGCGGGGAGCAGTTCTTC. Based on the CDR3 plus reference TRBV5-1 and TRBJ2-1, the full variable domain is KAGVTQTPRYLIKTRGQQVTLSCSPISGHRSVSWYQQTPGQGLQFLFEYFSETQRNKGNFPGRFSGRQFSNSRSEMNVSTLELGDSALYLCASSLTTSGEQFFGPGTRLTVL.

The chain combines TRBV5-6 with TRBJ2-1; TRBD2 matches at 9 bases. V dropped 0 bases and J dropped 9; count of bases not matched to a gene: 7. Looked up from germline, CDR1 is SGHDT and CDR2 is YYEEEE. CDR3 length: 15 amino acids. CDR3 nucleotides: TGTGCCAGCAGCTTGGTAGTAGCGGGAGCGGGTGAGCAGTTCTTC. Protein: CASSLVVAGAGEQFF.

The chain employs TRBV7-2 and TRBJ2-4, with TRBD2 matching over 16 bases. V trimming: 3 bases; J trimming: 10 bases; junction bases outside the gene matches: 9. Germline loops: CDR1 SGHTA, CDR2 FQGNSA. The CDR3 runs 17 residues. The CDR3 region has the DNA TGTGCCAGCAGCTTTCCCGGGACTAGCGGGGGGGCTGGGATTCAGTACTTC. This gives the protein CASSFPGTSGGAGIQYF.